This T cell receptor beta chain stems from a study of blood T cell repertoires in COVID-19. Study in general: Sources were T cells, B-cell-depleted T cells, or PBMCs; the material itself was cDNA or gDNA.

As processed by the authors: Nucleated cell counts were estimated from reference gene primer amplification. TCRdb's table, derived via immunoSEQ multiplex PCR, lists solely in-frame clones and lacks some. D and trimming come from the DNA, and the V and J calls and clone size come from that table. The sample has 110,000 to 150,000 clones; 70% to 90% are singletons. Germline CDR1 GTSNPN, CDR2 SVGIG (reference sequence). The CDR3 is 14 amino acids. Deletions cut 1 base from V and 4 bases from J, with 10 bases between. Sample: peripheral blood. The receptor was isolated from a man between 65 and 80 years old with acute or convalescent COVID-19. V usage is TRBV30 and J usage is TRBJ2-2, with D tentatively TRBD1 (5 bases). The CDR3 spells CAWSGRVGTGELFF. The CDR3 bases are TGTGCCTGGAGTGGCAGGGTGGGCACCGGGGAGCTGTTTTTT.